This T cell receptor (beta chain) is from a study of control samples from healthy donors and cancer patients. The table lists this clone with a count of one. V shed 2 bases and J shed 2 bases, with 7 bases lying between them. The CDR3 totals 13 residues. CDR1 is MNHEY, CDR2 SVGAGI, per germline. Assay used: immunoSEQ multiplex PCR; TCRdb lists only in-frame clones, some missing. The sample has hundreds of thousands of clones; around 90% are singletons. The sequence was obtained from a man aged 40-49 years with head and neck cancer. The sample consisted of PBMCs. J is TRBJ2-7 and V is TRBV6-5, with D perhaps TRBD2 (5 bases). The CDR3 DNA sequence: TGTGCCAGCAGTTACGAGGGTACCTACGAGCAGTACTTC. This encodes CASSYEGTYEQYF.